A selection of T cell receptor beta chains follows, all from one sample in a study of control samples from healthy donors and cancer patients. Method: immunoSEQ multiplex PCR; TCRdb's copy keeps in-frame clones and lacks some. The repertoire holds over 100,000 clones, with roughly 90% as singletons. Sequencing was performed on blood. The receptors derive from a woman in her 50s in good health. Each CDR3 is given with its conserved first and last residue. Each record gives: CDR3 protein, CDR3 DNA, V gene, D gene, clone size, J gene. The D gene is left open where the match is weak. Where a row states a size, it is once, few, many or the class of an expanded clone; other rows omit it.

CDR3 protein: CASSLAGRGSEAFF; CDR3 DNA: TGTGCCAGCAGCTTAGCCGGCAGGGGTTCTGAAGCTTTCTTT; V gene: TRBV7-8; D gene: -; clone size: -; J gene: TRBJ1-1
CDR3 protein: CASSPRTGTDTQYF; CDR3 DNA: TGTGCCAGCAGCCCCCGGACAGGCACAGATACGCAGTATTTT; V gene: TRBV4-2; D gene: -; clone size: -; J gene: TRBJ2-3
CDR3 protein: CASSSLAGLNNEQFF; CDR3 DNA: TGTGCCAGCAGCTCGCTAGCGGGGCTAAACAATGAGCAGTTCTTC; V gene: TRBV7-3; D gene: TRBD2; clone size: -; J gene: TRBJ2-1
CDR3 protein: CASSLQQGPGELFF; CDR3 DNA: TGTGCCAGCAGCTTACAACAGGGGCCCGGGGAGCTGTTTTTT; V gene: TRBV7-2; D gene: TRBD1; clone size: -; J gene: TRBJ2-2
CDR3 protein: CASSVRAGGSNEQFF; CDR3 DNA: TGTGCCAGCAGCGTAAGGGCGGGGGGGTCAAATGAGCAGTTCTTC; V gene: TRBV9; D gene: TRBD2; clone size: -; J gene: TRBJ2-1
CDR3 protein: CASSQGGVQRIRSGELFF; CDR3 DNA: TGCGCCAGCAGCCAAGGGGGGGTTCAAAGGATTAGGTCCGGGGAGCTGTTTTTT; V gene: TRBV4-1; D gene: -; clone size: -; J gene: TRBJ2-2
CDR3 protein: CASKVSGAQETQYF; CDR3 DNA: TGTGCCAGCAAGGTCAGCGGGGCCCAAGAGACCCAGTACTTC; V gene: TRBV2; D gene: TRBD2; clone size: -; J gene: TRBJ2-5
CDR3 protein: CASSEGRAEAFF; CDR3 DNA: TGTGCCAGCAGTGAAGGGAGGGCTGAAGCTTTCTTT; V gene: TRBV6-1; D gene: -; clone size: -; J gene: TRBJ1-1
CDR3 protein: CASSLEGDGNQPQHF; CDR3 DNA: TGTGCCAGCAGCTTGGAGGGGGATGGCAATCAGCCCCAGCATTTT; V gene: TRBV5-6; D gene: -; clone size: few; J gene: TRBJ1-5
CDR3 protein: CASSSGRVMNTEAFF; CDR3 DNA: TGTGCCAGCAGCTCCGGCAGGGTAATGAACACTGAAGCTTTCTTT; V gene: TRBV11-2; D gene: -; clone size: -; J gene: TRBJ1-1
CDR3 protein: CASSPPQPSVAQYF; CDR3 DNA: TGTGCCAGCTCACCTCCACAGCCCTCGGTGGCCCAGTACTTC; V gene: TRBV18; D gene: -; clone size: -; J gene: TRBJ2-5
CDR3 protein: CSVAPRQGGPMNTEAFF; CDR3 DNA: TGCAGCGTTGCCCCTAGACAGGGGGGACCTATGAACACTGAAGCTTTCTTT; V gene: TRBV29-1; D gene: TRBD1; clone size: -; J gene: TRBJ1-1
CDR3 protein: CASSRYPPIQESSYNSPLHF; CDR3 DNA: TGTGCCAGCTCACGCTACCCCCCGATACAGGAAAGCTCCTATAATTCACCCCTCCACTTT; V gene: TRBV18; D gene: -; clone size: -; J gene: TRBJ1-6
CDR3 protein: CECRQGENNEQFF; CDR3 DNA: TGTGAATGTAGGCAGGGTGAAAACAATGAGCAGTTCTTC; V gene: TRBV7-8; D gene: -; clone size: -; J gene: TRBJ2-1
CDR3 protein: CAWSPLWAGGLESADTQYF; CDR3 DNA: TGTGCCTGGAGTCCGCTCTGGGCGGGAGGGCTGGAGTCGGCAGATACGCAGTATTTT; V gene: TRBV30; D gene: TRBD2; clone size: -; J gene: TRBJ2-3
CDR3 protein: CASTGFRGGQPQHF; CDR3 DNA: TGTGCCAGCACTGGGTTTAGGGGGGGACAGCCCCAGCATTTT; V gene: TRBV27; D gene: -; clone size: once; J gene: TRBJ1-5
CDR3 protein: CASSTNPGDTQYF; CDR3 DNA: TGTGCCAGCAGCACCAACCCGGGGGATACGCAGTATTTT; V gene: TRBV9; D gene: -; clone size: -; J gene: TRBJ2-3
CDR3 protein: CASGGASGHIQYF; CDR3 DNA: TGTGCCAGCGGGGGGGCCTCCGGGCACATTCAGTACTTC; V gene: TRBV6-5; D gene: -; clone size: -; J gene: TRBJ2-4
CDR3 protein: CASTRLRDRDNSPLHF; CDR3 DNA: TGTGCCAGCACCCGGCTCAGGGACAGGGACAATTCACCCCTCCACTTT; V gene: TRBV7-8; D gene: TRBD1; clone size: -; J gene: TRBJ1-6
CDR3 protein: CASSLEWRGDYNEQFF; CDR3 DNA: TGTGCCAGCAGCTTAGAGTGGCGGGGGGACTACAATGAGCAGTTCTTC; V gene: TRBV7-9; D gene: TRBD2; clone size: -; J gene: TRBJ2-1
CDR3 protein: CASSVAGTATPSNTEAFF; CDR3 DNA: TGTGCCAGCAGCGTGGCCGGGACAGCAACACCGAGCAACACTGAAGCTTTCTTT; V gene: TRBV5-4; D gene: TRBD1; clone size: -; J gene: TRBJ1-1
CDR3 protein: CASSLGDRNTDTQYF; CDR3 DNA: TGTGCCAGCAGCTTAGGGGACAGGAACACAGATACGCAGTATTTT; V gene: TRBV11-1; D gene: TRBD1; clone size: -; J gene: TRBJ2-3
CDR3 protein: CASSLASTEAFF; CDR3 DNA: TGTGCCAGCAGCTTGGCTTCCACTGAAGCTTTCTTT; V gene: TRBV5-4; D gene: -; clone size: few; J gene: TRBJ1-1
CDR3 protein: CASSQPSTGLNAEAFF; CDR3 DNA: TGCGCCAGCAGCCAACCGTCCACAGGGTTGAACGCTGAAGCTTTCTTT; V gene: TRBV4-1; D gene: -; clone size: -; J gene: TRBJ1-1
CDR3 protein: CASRRQGLYGYTF; CDR3 DNA: TGTGCCAGCAGAAGACAGGGACTCTATGGCTACACCTTC; V gene: TRBV6-5; D gene: TRBD1; clone size: -; J gene: TRBJ1-2
CDR3 protein: CASNRRGWLNTDTQYF; CDR3 DNA: TGTGCCAGCAATCGCAGGGGCTGGTTGAACACAGATACGCAGTATTTT; V gene: TRBV2; D gene: -; clone size: -; J gene: TRBJ2-3
CDR3 protein: CATSDLRGVKGEKLFF; CDR3 DNA: TGTGCCACCAGTGATTTGCGTGGGGTTAAGGGTGAAAAACTGTTTTTT; V gene: TRBV24-1; D gene: -; clone size: -; J gene: TRBJ1-4
CDR3 protein: CASSAGLKNTEAFF; CDR3 DNA: TGTGCCAGCAGTGCGGGCTTAAAGAACACTGAAGCTTTCTTT; V gene: TRBV27; D gene: -; clone size: -; J gene: TRBJ1-1
CDR3 protein: CASTPSGTSSYNEQFF; CDR3 DNA: TGTGCCAGCACCCCTAGCGGGACAAGCTCCTACAATGAGCAGTTCTTC; V gene: TRBV27; D gene: TRBD2; clone size: -; J gene: TRBJ2-1
CDR3 protein: CASTLDRATSGNTIYF; CDR3 DNA: TGCGCCAGCACCCTGGACAGGGCCACCTCTGGAAACACCATATATTTT; V gene: TRBV5-1; D gene: TRBD1; clone size: -; J gene: TRBJ1-3
CDR3 protein: CASSEWGRTSSYNEQFF; CDR3 DNA: TGTGCCAGCAGTGAATGGGGCAGGACCAGCTCCTACAATGAGCAGTTCTTC; V gene: TRBV25-1; D gene: -; clone size: once; J gene: TRBJ2-1
CDR3 protein: CASSTGRENTEAFF; CDR3 DNA: TGTGCCAGCAGCACCGGACGGGAGAACACTGAAGCTTTCTTT; V gene: TRBV7-9; D gene: -; clone size: -; J gene: TRBJ1-1
CDR3 protein: CASSPSGTGASPLHF; CDR3 DNA: TGTGCCAGCAGCCCCTCCGGGACAGGGGCCTCACCCCTCCACTTT; V gene: TRBV27; D gene: TRBD1; clone size: -; J gene: TRBJ1-6
CDR3 protein: CASSASGADTQYF; CDR3 DNA: TGTGCCAGTTCTGCTTCGGGCGCAGATACGCAGTATTTT; V gene: TRBV19; D gene: -; clone size: once; J gene: TRBJ2-3
CDR3 protein: CAWSPGRVLGSNEQFF; CDR3 DNA: TGTGCCTGGAGCCCAGGTCGGGTTTTGGGTTCCAATGAGCAGTTCTTC; V gene: TRBV30; D gene: -; clone size: -; J gene: TRBJ2-1
CDR3 protein: CASSRTSGTDTQYF; CDR3 DNA: TGTGCCAGCAGTCGGACTAGCGGCACAGATACGCAGTATTTT; V gene: TRBV6-5; D gene: TRBD2; clone size: -; J gene: TRBJ2-3
CDR3 protein: CSARDKYGYTF; CDR3 DNA: TGCAGTGCTAGGGACAAATATGGCTACACCTTC; V gene: TRBV20-1; D gene: -; clone size: -; J gene: TRBJ1-2
CDR3 protein: CSAEIRDIQYF; CDR3 DNA: TGCAGTGCCGAGATTAGGGACATTCAGTACTTC; V gene: TRBV20-1; D gene: -; clone size: -; J gene: TRBJ2-4
CDR3 protein: CASSLRDRGNEQYF; CDR3 DNA: TGTGCCAGCAGCTTAAGAGACAGGGGTAATGAGCAGTACTTC; V gene: TRBV7-8; D gene: TRBD1; clone size: -; J gene: TRBJ2-7
CDR3 protein: CASSVDVGDEAFF; CDR3 DNA: TGTGCCAGCAGCGTAGATGTAGGCGATGAAGCTTTCTTT; V gene: TRBV9; D gene: -; clone size: -; J gene: TRBJ1-1
CDR3 protein: CASSFRGGNYNEQFF; CDR3 DNA: TGTGCCAGCAGTTTTAGGGGGGGGAACTACAATGAGCAGTTCTTC; V gene: TRBV27; D gene: -; clone size: -; J gene: TRBJ2-1
CDR3 protein: CASSPPGPVANEQFF; CDR3 DNA: TGTGCCAGCAGTCCCCCGGGCCCAGTGGCTAATGAGCAGTTCTTC; V gene: TRBV6-5; D gene: -; clone size: -; J gene: TRBJ2-1
CDR3 protein: CASSIDPTAGLPTDTQYF; CDR3 DNA: TGTGCCAGTAGTATAGACCCTACGGCGGGCCTCCCCACAGATACGCAGTATTTT; V gene: TRBV19; D gene: -; clone size: once; J gene: TRBJ2-3
CDR3 protein: CASSQEGRRNSPLHF; CDR3 DNA: TGTGCCAGCAGCCAAGAGGGCAGGAGAAATTCACCCCTCCACTTT; V gene: TRBV14; D gene: -; clone size: -; J gene: TRBJ1-6
CDR3 protein: CAWSVGSPLHF; CDR3 DNA: TGTGCCTGGAGTGTGGGTTCACCCCTCCACTTT; V gene: TRBV30; D gene: -; clone size: -; J gene: TRBJ1-6
CDR3 protein: CASSQDYSSNQPQHF; CDR3 DNA: TGTGCCAGCAGCCAAGACTATAGTAGCAATCAGCCCCAGCATTTT; V gene: TRBV7-2; D gene: -; clone size: -; J gene: TRBJ1-5
CDR3 protein: CASSLGLAGDTSYNEQFF; CDR3 DNA: TGTGCCAGCAGCTTAGGACTAGCGGGAGATACCTCCTACAATGAGCAGTTCTTC; V gene: TRBV7-2; D gene: TRBD2; clone size: -; J gene: TRBJ2-1
CDR3 protein: CASSQGMGNTEAFF; CDR3 DNA: TGTGCCAGCAGCCAAGGGATGGGGAACACTGAAGCTTTCTTT; V gene: TRBV14; D gene: -; clone size: -; J gene: TRBJ1-1
CDR3 protein: CASSPGLATGNEQFF; CDR3 DNA: TGTGCCAGCAGCCCGGGACTAGCGACAGGCAATGAGCAGTTCTTC; V gene: TRBV7-2; D gene: TRBD2; clone size: -; J gene: TRBJ2-1
CDR3 protein: CASARVRTEAFF; CDR3 DNA: TGTGCCAGTGCGAGGGTACGCACTGAAGCTTTCTTT; V gene: TRBV6-5; D gene: -; clone size: once; J gene: TRBJ1-1
CDR3 protein: CAIFQGSTEAFF; CDR3 DNA: TGTGCCATCTTTCAAGGGAGCACTGAAGCTTTCTTT; V gene: TRBV6-6; D gene: -; clone size: few; J gene: TRBJ1-1
CDR3 protein: CSVSSGGHGYEQYF; CDR3 DNA: TGCAGCGTCAGTAGCGGGGGCCACGGTTACGAGCAGTACTTC; V gene: TRBV29-1; D gene: TRBD2; clone size: once; J gene: TRBJ2-7
CDR3 protein: CASSQLSSYNEQFF; CDR3 DNA: TGTGCCAGCAGCCAGCTAAGCTCCTACAATGAGCAGTTCTTC; V gene: TRBV14; D gene: -; clone size: -; J gene: TRBJ2-1
CDR3 protein: CASSFTAFTGELFF; CDR3 DNA: TGTGCCAGCAGCTTCACCGCGTTCACCGGGGAGCTGTTTTTT; V gene: TRBV7-7; D gene: -; clone size: -; J gene: TRBJ2-2
CDR3 protein: CASWTGSRGNQPQHF; CDR3 DNA: TGTGCCAGTTGGACAGGGTCTCGAGGCAATCAGCCCCAGCATTTT; V gene: TRBV19; D gene: TRBD1; clone size: few; J gene: TRBJ1-5
CDR3 protein: CASSLSSFNEKLFF; CDR3 DNA: TGCGCCAGCAGCTTGAGCAGCTTTAATGAAAAACTGTTTTTT; V gene: TRBV5-1; D gene: -; clone size: few; J gene: TRBJ1-4